This T cell receptor beta chain was sequenced for a study of shared clonotypes between healthy human individuals. Study background: There were three CD4 naive, three CD4 memory, two CD8 naive and one CD8 memory plates per donor. Points from the study as a whole: All-four-donor shared clonotypes had higher generation probabilities than non-shared clonotypes did. Naive CD4 clonotypes overlapped across a few donors at about 5%.

Sequencing was performed with immunoSEQ multiplex PCR; in TCRdb, only in-frame clones are kept and a portion is missing. Here the sample spans 600,000 to 750,000 clones, about 90% being singletons. As regards this clone: Its antigen is unknown.

V lost 5 bases and J 6 bases, leaving 13 bases between the germline ends. The germline gives CDR1 MGHDK, CDR2 SYGVNS. The CDR3 is 14 amino acids. Recent vaccinations or acute infections were absent in the healthy HIV-negative adult donors. The material sequenced was memory CD8+ T cells from PBMCs. Subset meaning: CD45RO+ cells pooled with CCR7-negative TemRA cells. The chain carries TRBV25-1 and TRBJ1-4; D uncertain. The sequence was collected from a man younger than 30 in good health. Some clones in this sample may be carry-over from other donors' samples. As DNA, the CDR3 is TGTGCCAGCAGTCAACCCTCGGCTTATGAAAAACTGTTTTTT. Translating it yields CASSQPSAYEKLFF.